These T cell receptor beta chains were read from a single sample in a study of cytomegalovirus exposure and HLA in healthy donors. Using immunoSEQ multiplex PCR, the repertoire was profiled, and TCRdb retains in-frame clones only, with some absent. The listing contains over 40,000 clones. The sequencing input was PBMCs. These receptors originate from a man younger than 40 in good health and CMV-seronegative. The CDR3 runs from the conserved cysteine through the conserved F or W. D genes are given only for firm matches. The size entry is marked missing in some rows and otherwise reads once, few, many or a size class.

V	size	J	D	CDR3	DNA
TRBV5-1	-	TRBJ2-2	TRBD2	CASSFSIAGVNTGELFF	TGCGCCAGCAGCTTTTCAATAGCGGGAGTCAACACCGGGGAGCTGTTTTTT
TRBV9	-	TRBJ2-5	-	CASSVAGQSSMETQYF	TGTGCCAGCAGCGTAGCGGGACAAAGTTCGATGGAGACCCAGTACTTC
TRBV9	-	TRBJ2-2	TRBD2	CASKHSGGATGELFF	TGTGCCAGCAAGCATAGCGGGGGGGCCACCGGGGAGCTGTTTTTT
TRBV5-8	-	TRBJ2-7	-	CASSLAGSYEQYF	TGTGCCAGCAGCTTGGCAGGTTCCTACGAGCAGTACTTC
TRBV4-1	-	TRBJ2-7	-	CASSQREVYEQYF	TGCGCCAGCAGCCAAAGGGAGGTCTACGAGCAGTACTTC
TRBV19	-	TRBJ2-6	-	CASSIDVQANVLTF	TGTGCCAGTAGTATAGATGTACAGGCCAACGTCCTGACTTTC
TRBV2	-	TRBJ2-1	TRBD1	CASSEGDRGSDEQFF	TGTGCCAGCAGTGAAGGGGACAGGGGATCCGATGAGCAGTTCTTC
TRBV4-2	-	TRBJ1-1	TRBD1	CASSQDPGTGGMNTEAFF	TGTGCCAGCAGCCAAGATCCCGGGACAGGGGGTATGAACACTGAAGCTTTCTTT
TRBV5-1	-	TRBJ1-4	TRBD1	CASSFDRGGEKLFF	TGCGCCAGCAGCTTCGACAGGGGAGGTGAAAAACTGTTTTTT
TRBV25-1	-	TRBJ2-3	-	CASSVGGAPQYF	TGTGCCAGCAGTGTGGGGGGGGCTCCGCAGTATTTT
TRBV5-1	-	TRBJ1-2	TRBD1	CASSLDRGRDGYTF	TGCGCCAGCTCTTTGGACAGGGGCCGAGATGGCTACACCTTC
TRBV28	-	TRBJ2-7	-	CASYSTTGPHTYEQYF	TGTGCCAGTTATTCGACGACAGGACCCCACACCTACGAGCAGTACTTC
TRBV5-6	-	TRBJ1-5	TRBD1	CASSLARGAAKPQHF	TGTGCCAGCAGCTTGGCCAGGGGGGCAGCCAAGCCCCAGCATTTT
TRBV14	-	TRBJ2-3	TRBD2	CASNPAGGDTQYF	TGTGCCAGCAATCCAGCGGGGGGTGATACGCAGTATTTT
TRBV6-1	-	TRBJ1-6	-	CASSEAGFVNSPLHF	TGTGCCAGCAGTGAGGCGGGTTTCGTAAATTCACCCCTCCACTTT
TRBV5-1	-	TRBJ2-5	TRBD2	CASSLPDGGNQYF	TGCGCCAGCAGCTTGCCTGACGGGGGGAACCAGTACTTC
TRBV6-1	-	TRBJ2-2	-	CASSAYPGTGELFF	TGTGCCAGCAGTGCCTACCCTGGCACCGGGGAGCTGTTTTTT
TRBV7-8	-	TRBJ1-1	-	CASSPYMNTEAFF	TGTGCCAGCAGCCCCTATATGAACACTGAAGCTTTCTTT
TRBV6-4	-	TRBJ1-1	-	CASSTRGSGTEAFF	TGTGCCAGCAGTACACGGGGTTCGGGCACTGAAGCTTTCTTT
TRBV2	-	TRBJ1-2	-	CASSVQLNYGYTF	TGTGCCAGCAGTGTACAGCTGAACTATGGCTACACCTTC
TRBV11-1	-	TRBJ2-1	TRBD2	CASSSPGLALNEQFF	TGTGCCAGCAGCTCTCCGGGACTAGCGTTGAATGAGCAGTTCTTC
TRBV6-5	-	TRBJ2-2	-	CASKQPGDTGELFF	TGTGCCAGCAAACAGCCGGGGGACACCGGGGAGCTGTTTTTT
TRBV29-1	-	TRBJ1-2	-	CSVEDLAGSNYGYTF	TGCAGCGTTGAAGATCTGGCAGGGTCCAACTATGGCTACACCTTC
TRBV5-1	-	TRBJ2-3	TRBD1	CASSRGQGRGTDTQYF	TGCGCCAGCAGCCGAGGACAGGGACGGGGCACAGATACGCAGTATTTT
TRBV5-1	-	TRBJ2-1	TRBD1	CASSLLTGVNEQFF	TGCGCCAGCAGCTTACTTACAGGGGTCAATGAGCAGTTCTTC
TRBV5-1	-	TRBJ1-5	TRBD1	CASSLGTGGQPQHF	TGCGCCAGCAGCTTAGGGACAGGGGGGCAGCCCCAGCATTTT
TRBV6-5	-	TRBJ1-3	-	CASSYSGSSGNTIYF	TGTGCCAGCAGTTACTCCGGGAGCTCTGGAAACACCATATATTTT
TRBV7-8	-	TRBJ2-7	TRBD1	CASSLAGTGVGEQYF	TGTGCCAGCAGCTTAGCCGGGACAGGGGTGGGGGAGCAGTACTTC
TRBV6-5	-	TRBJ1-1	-	CASISGGGGTEAFF	TGTGCCAGCATCTCAGGTGGGGGAGGCACTGAAGCTTTCTTT
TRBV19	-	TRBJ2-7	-	CASSQDGGWSYEQYF	TGTGCCAGTAGTCAAGACGGGGGTTGGTCCTACGAGCAGTACTTC
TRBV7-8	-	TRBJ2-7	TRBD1	CASSSDRGGEQYF	TGTGCCAGCAGCTCGGACAGGGGTGGTGAGCAGTACTTC
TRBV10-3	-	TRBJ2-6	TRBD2	CAISRASGNSGANVLTF	TGTGCCATCAGTCGGGCTAGCGGGAACTCTGGGGCCAACGTCCTGACTTTC
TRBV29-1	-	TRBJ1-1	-	CSVEDRWIGSGAFF	TGCAGCGTTGAAGATCGTTGGATAGGGAGTGGGGCTTTCTTT
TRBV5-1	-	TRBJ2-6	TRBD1	CASSLGGTGSSGANVLTF	TGCGCCAGCAGCTTGGGGGGGACAGGGTCCTCTGGGGCCAACGTCCTGACTTTC
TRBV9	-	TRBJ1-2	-	CASSVGIGGRGANYGYTF	TGTGCCAGCAGCGTAGGAATAGGGGGTAGGGGTGCTAACTATGGCTACACCTTC
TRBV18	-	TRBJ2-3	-	CASSPGFTDTQYF	TGTGCCAGCTCACCCGGGTTTACAGATACGCAGTATTTT
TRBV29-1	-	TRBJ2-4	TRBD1	CSVDRDTKNIQYF	TGCAGCGTCGACAGGGATACCAAAAACATTCAGTACTTC
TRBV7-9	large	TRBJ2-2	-	CASSSGTGELFF	TGTGCCAGCAGCTCGGGCACCGGGGAGCTGTTTTTT
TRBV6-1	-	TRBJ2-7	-	CASSEARRSSYEQYF	TGTGCCAGCAGTGAAGCACGCAGAAGCTCCTACGAGCAGTACTTC
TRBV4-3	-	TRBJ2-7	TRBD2	CASSQDPHRTSGGDYEQYF	TGCGCCAGCAGCCAAGATCCTCACCGGACTAGCGGGGGGGATTACGAGCAGTACTTC
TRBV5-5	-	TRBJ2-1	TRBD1	CASSLDGTGHNEQFF	TGTGCCAGCAGCCTCGACGGGACAGGACACAATGAGCAGTTCTTC
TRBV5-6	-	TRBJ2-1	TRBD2	CASSPRLAAYNEQFF	TGTGCCAGCAGCCCCCGACTAGCGGCGTACAATGAGCAGTTCTTC
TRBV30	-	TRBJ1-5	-	CAWRPQGGGNQPQHF	TGTGCCTGGAGACCCCAGGGAGGAGGCAATCAGCCCCAGCATTTT
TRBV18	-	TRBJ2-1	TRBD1	CASSPTRGRNEQFF	TGTGCCAGCTCACCAACCAGGGGGCGGAATGAGCAGTTCTTC
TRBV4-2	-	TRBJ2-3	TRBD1	CASSQVRTGGMDTQYF	TGTGCCAGCAGCCAAGTTAGAACAGGGGGCATGGATACGCAGTATTTT
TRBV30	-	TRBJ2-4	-	CASRGKVGSENPTVAAKNIQYF	TGTGCCAGTAGGGGGAAAGTAGGATCAGAGAACCCCACCGTGGCGGCCAAAAACATTCAGTACTTC
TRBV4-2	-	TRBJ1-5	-	CASSQDNTANQPQHF	TGTGCCAGCAGCCAAGATAACACAGCAAATCAGCCCCAGCATTTT
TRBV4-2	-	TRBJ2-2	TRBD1	CASSTGQDTGELFF	TGTGCCAGCAGCACCGGACAGGACACCGGGGAGCTGTTTTTT
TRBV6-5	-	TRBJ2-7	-	CASRSRVSSYEQYF	TGTGCCAGCAGGTCCCGGGTTAGCTCCTACGAGCAGTACTTC
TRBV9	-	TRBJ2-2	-	CASSLIPGSASNTGELFF	TGTGCCAGCAGCCTAATCCCGGGGAGCGCTTCAAACACCGGGGAGCTGTTTTTT
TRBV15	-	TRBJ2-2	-	CATSRKAVGTGELFF	TGTGCCACCAGCAGAAAAGCGGTGGGCACCGGGGAGCTGTTTTTT